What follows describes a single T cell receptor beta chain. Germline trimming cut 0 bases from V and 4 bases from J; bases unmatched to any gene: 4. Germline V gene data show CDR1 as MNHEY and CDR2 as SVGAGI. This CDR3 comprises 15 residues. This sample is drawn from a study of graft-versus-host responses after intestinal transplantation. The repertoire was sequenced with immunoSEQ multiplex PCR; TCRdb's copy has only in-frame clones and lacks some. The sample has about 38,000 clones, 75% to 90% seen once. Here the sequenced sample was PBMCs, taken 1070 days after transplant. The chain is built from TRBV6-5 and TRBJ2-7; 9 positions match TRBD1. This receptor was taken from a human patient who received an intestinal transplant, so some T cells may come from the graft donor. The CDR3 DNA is TGTGCCAGCAGTTACTCGGGGACAGGGCTGTACGAGCAGTACTTC. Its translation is CASSYSGTGLYEQYF.